Following are 20 T cell receptor beta chains from one sample sequenced in a study of blood T cell repertoires in COVID-19 (TCRdb year 2020). The library was made by the immunoSEQ multiplex PCR assay. Entries here come from immuneACCESS through TCRdb and include only in-frame sequences with V and J called. Some clones fail to appear in such tables; in the studies checked, an unresolved V gene covers under half of the shortfall, and the cause of the remainder is unknown. This sample is represented by roughly 250,000 clones; under 90% of them were singletons. The ten largest clones represent just under 3% of the sample. The sequencing sample was made of peripheral blood. The receptors come from a woman in her fifties or sixties with active or convalescent COVID-19.

The chain carries TRBV2 and TRBJ1-2, with D unclear. The CDR3 is made up of 14 amino acids. Germline values: CDR1 SNHLY, CDR2 FYNNEI. The germline V and J ends were trimmed by 6 bases and 1 base, with 12 bases remaining between them. CDR3 protein: CASSSAPRNYGYTF. The DNA of the CDR3 is TGTGCCAGCAGCAGCGCGCCACGTAACTATGGCTACACCTTC.

Comments on this clone: The junction differs from germline at one of its ends, possibly a read error. V gene TRBV3-1 (or the pseudogene TRBV3-2) combines with J gene TRBJ2-3; no clear D. CDR3 size: 14 residues. The germline V gene has CDR1 LGHDT and CDR2 YNNKEL (reference sequence). In DNA, the CDR3 is TGTGCCAGCACCCAACATAGTGTCAAAGATACGCAGTATTTT. Protein sequence: CASTQHSVKDTQYF.

The chain links TRBV5-5 to TRBJ2-7; D gene uncertain. V was cut by 1 base and J by 0 bases, with 8 bases left in between. The CDR3 runs 14 residues. Germline V gene lookup returns CDR1 SGHKS and CDR2 YYEKEE (reference sequence). CDR3 nucleotides: TGTGCCAGCAGCTTGCCCGATAGCTCCTACGAGCAGTACTTC. It yields the protein CASSLPDSSYEQYF. The whole variable domain, remainder taken from reference TRBV5-5 and TRBJ2-7, is DAGVTQSPTHLIKTRGQQVTLRCSPISGHKSVSWYQQVLGQGPQFIFQYYEKEERGRGNFPDRFSARQFPNYSSELNVNALLLGDSALYLCASSLPDSSYEQYFGPGTRLTVT.

The rearrangement uses TRBV6-2 or TRBV6-3 and TRBJ2-7, with D possibly TRBD1 on 5 matching bases. Trimming pared 2 bases from V and 2 bases from J, leaving 13 bases between. CDR1 is MNHEY, CDR2 SVGEGT, per germline. The CDR3 has 15 residues. The CDR3 DNA is TGTGCCAGCAGTTACCCAATACAGGAGCCCTACGAGCAGTACTTC. Residues: CASSYPIQEPYEQYF.

The chain joins TRBV4-3 to TRBJ2-5; D is ambiguous. Per germline, CDR1 LGHNA and CDR2 YSLEER. V gave up 0 bases and J gave up 5 bases, with 16 bases separating them. The CDR3 extends over 16 amino acids. DNA for the CDR3: TGCGCCAGCAGCCAAGAATACGCGCCCCTCGGGGAGACCCAGTACTTC. This gives the protein CASSQEYAPLGETQYF.

The chain has TRBV9 and TRBJ2-7; TRBD1 agrees at 7 bases. V lost 4 bases to trimming and J lost 0 bases; unmatched junction nucleotides: 7. The CDR3 loop spans 15 amino acids. Germline V lookup: CDR1 SGDLS, CDR2 YYNGEE. CDR3 loop: CASSPGQDSSYEQYF. The DNA for the CDR3 is TGTGCCAGCAGCCCCGGACAGGACAGCTCCTACGAGCAGTACTTC. The full variable domain, in which reference TRBV9 and TRBJ2-7 provide the parts outside the CDR3, is DSGVTQTPKHLITATGQRVTLRCSPRSGDLSVYWYQQSLDQGLQFLIQYYNGEERAKGNILERFSAQQFPDLHSELNLSSLELGDSALYFCASSPGQDSSYEQYFGPGTRLTVT.

This clone was seen more than once but under ten times. The chain employs TRBV6-2 or TRBV6-3 and TRBJ2-7; perhaps TRBD1 as D (6 bases). V shed 4 bases and J shed 5 bases, with 15 bases lying between them. Per the germline V gene, CDR1 is MNHEY and CDR2 is SVGEGT. The CDR3 sequence is 14 residues long. The DNA of the CDR3 is TGTGCCAGCAGTTTTACTACAGGGCGGGACGAGCAGTACTTC. Protein: CASSFTTGRDEQYF.

The chain combines TRBV6-5 with TRBJ1-1; TRBD1 agrees at 8 bases. The CDR3 totals 13 residues. Germline CDR1 MNHEY, CDR2 SVGAGI. Germline trimming cut 7 bases from V and 7 bases from J; bases unmatched to any gene: 8. DNA for the CDR3: TGTGCCAGCAAACTTGACAGGGGTTTTGAAGCTTTCTTT. Amino acid sequence: CASKLDRGFEAFF.

The V and J genes are TRBV7-2 and TRBJ2-5; D unclear. V lost 3 bases and J lost 2, with 10 bases in between. This CDR3 comprises 14 residues. Germline V CDR1 and CDR2: SGHTA, FQGNSA. For the CDR3, the DNA is TGTGCCAGCAGCTTTATGAAAGCACAAGAGACCCAGTACTTC. Its protein is CASSFMKAQETQYF.

V is TRBV6-4 and J is TRBJ1-2, with D perhaps TRBD1 (6 bases). The CDR3 is made up of 13 amino acids. V lost 4 bases, J lost 2 bases, and 8 bases lay in between. The germline gives CDR1 MRHNA, CDR2 SNTAGT. The CDR3 protein is CASSADRNYGYTF. CDR3 sequence (DNA): TGTGCCAGCAGTGCGGACAGAAACTATGGCTACACCTTC.

The J gene is TRBJ1-1, the V gene TRBV29-1; 7 nucleotides line up with TRBD1. Trimming took 4 bases from V and 0 from J; bases not matched to a gene: 2. This CDR3 has 13 amino acids. Germline V gene lookup returns CDR1 SQVTM and CDR2 ANQGSEA. The CDR3: CSVADRVNTEAFF. The CDR3 nucleotides read TGCAGCGTTGCAGACAGGGTGAACACTGAAGCTTTCTTT.

The V gene is TRBV6-5, the J gene TRBJ2-2, with a possible D match to TRBD1 (5 bases). This CDR3 is built from 11 residues. The V end was cut by 7 bases, the J end by 6 bases, with 6 bases between. Germline V CDR1 and CDR2: MNHEY, SVGAGI. CDR3 amino acids: CASKTAGELFF. The CDR3 bases are TGTGCCAGCAAGACAGCCGGGGAGCTGTTTTTT.

The gene calls are TRBV18 and TRBJ1-2; D is perhaps TRBD1 (5 bases). This CDR3 is built from 13 residues. Germline CDR1 reads KGHSH; CDR2 reads LQKENI. V shed 4 bases and J shed 3 bases, with 9 bases lying between them. CDR3 bases: TGTGCCAGCTCACTACAGGATGACTATGGCTACACCTTC. Its protein product is CASSLQDDYGYTF. Drawing the rest from reference TRBV18 and TRBJ1-2, the complete variable domain is NAGVMQNPRHLVRRRGQEARLRCSPMKGHSHVYWYRQLPEEGLKFMVYLQKENIIDESGMPKERFSAEFPKEGPSILRIQQVVRGDSAAYFCASSLQDDYGYTFGSGTRLTVV.

V is TRBV7-8 and J is TRBJ1-4; the D gene is possibly TRBD1 (5 bases). Germline CDR1 is SGHVS and CDR2 is FQNEAQ. Trimming took off 5 bases at V and 5 bases at J, with 12 bases between the two ends. The CDR3 sequence is 14 residues long. CDR3 amino acids: CASSPDSLNEKLFF. The CDR3 coding sequence is TGTGCCAGCAGCCCCGACAGTCTGAATGAAAAACTGTTTTTT. Full variable domain (rest looked up from reference TRBV7-8 and TRBJ1-4): GAGVSQSPRYKVAKRGQDVALRCDPISGHVSLFWYQQALGQGPEFLTYFQNEAQLDKSGLPSDRFFAERPEGSVSTLKIQRTQQEDSAVYLCASSPDSLNEKLFFGSGTQLSVL.

The V gene is TRBV6-4, the J gene TRBJ2-6; TRBD1 is a possible D gene (5 bases). Trimming took off 0 bases at V and 4 bases at J, with 10 bases between the two ends. Germline lookup yields CDR1 MRHNA and CDR2 SNTAGT. The CDR3 length is 16 residues. In DNA form, the CDR3 reads TGTGCCAGCAGTGACTCTGCCAGGGTAGGGGCCAACGTCCTGACTTTC. It specifies CASSDSARVGANVLTF.

The chain has TRBV7-8 and TRBJ2-3; 14 bases match TRBD2. With V trimmed by 5 bases and J by 2 bases, 3 bases remained unmatched. Germline CDR1 is SGHVS and CDR2 is FQNEAQ. This CDR3 region has 16 residues. The CDR3 spells CASSAGLAGVTDTQYF. CDR3 coding DNA: TGTGCCAGCAGCGCGGGACTAGCGGGGGTCACAGATACGCAGTATTTT. The full variable domain, with the rest looked up from reference TRBV7-8 and TRBJ2-3, is GAGVSQSPRYKVAKRGQDVALRCDPISGHVSLFWYQQALGQGPEFLTYFQNEAQLDKSGLPSDRFFAERPEGSVSTLKIQRTQQEDSAVYLCASSAGLAGVTDTQYFGPGTRLTVL.

The genes are TRBV19 and TRBJ2-7; no reliable D call. This CDR3 comprises 14 residues. V was cut by 3 bases and J by 0 bases, with 9 bases left in between. CDR1 and CDR2 from the germline V gene are LNHDA and SQIVND (reference sequence). CDR3 protein: CASSMNRRSYEQYF. The CDR3 nucleotides are TGTGCCAGTAGTATGAACAGACGCTCCTACGAGCAGTACTTC. The full variable domain, completed using reference TRBV19 and TRBJ2-7, is DGGITQSPKYLFRKEGQNVTLSCEQNLNHDAMYWYRQDPGQGLRLIYYSQIVNDFQKGDIAEGYSVSREKKESFPLTVTSAQKNPTAFYLCASSMNRRSYEQYFGPGTRLTVT.

This clone was seen a few times. The chain combines TRBV7-3 with TRBJ2-3; D is ambiguous. V was pared by 0 bases and J by 4 bases, with 11 bases between. The CDR3 runs to 15 residues. Germline CDR1 reads SGHTA; CDR2 reads FQGTGA. CDR3 bases: TGTGCCAGCAGCTTAACGTCCAGCGTCGCAGATACGCAGTATTTT. Translating gives CASSLTSSVADTQYF.

CDR3 sequence (DNA): TGTGCCAGCAGCTCAACCCTAGCGGGGGGGCAAGAGACCCAGTACTTC. Translated, it gives CASSSTLAGGQETQYF. The rearrangement uses TRBV7-2 and TRBJ2-5, with 12 bases matching TRBD2. Germline-derived CDR1 and CDR2 are SGHTA and FQGNSA. The CDR3 runs 16 residues. The V and J ends lost 4 bases and 2 bases, in that order; junction bases with no gene match: 5.

This chain connects TRBV19 to TRBJ1-1; TRBD1 agrees at 7 bases. V dropped 7 bases and J dropped 0; count of bases not matched to a gene: 5. The CDR3 consists of 14 residues. The germline CDR1 and CDR2 sequences are LNHDA and SQIVND (reference sequence). CDR3 sequence (DNA): TGTGCCAGTATACTGACAGGGCTGAACACTGAAGCTTTCTTT. Translated, it gives CASILTGLNTEAFF.